This TCR beta chain was found in a study of cytomegalovirus exposure and HLA in healthy donors. Researchers ran the PCR with 60 Vbeta and 13 Jbeta primers. The table came from immunoSEQ multiplex PCR; TCRdb's copy has only in-frame clones and leaves some out. This table has 150,000 to 200,000 clones, around 86% appearing once. Germline V gene lookup returns CDR1 SEHNR and CDR2 FQNEAQ (reference sequence). The V and J ends lost 2 bases and 5 bases respectively, with 18 bases between them. The CDR3 runs to 16 residues. J is TRBJ2-5 and V is TRBV7-9, with TRBD2 as a possible D gene (7 bases). The sequence derives from a woman between 18 and 29 years old in good health and CMV-seronegative. The specimen was PBMCs. The CDR3 coding sequence is TGTGCCAGCAGCTTAAGAGCCCGGGGGGCCGGGGAGACCCAGTACTTC. Its translation: CASSLRARGAGETQYF. Based on the CDR3 plus reference TRBV7-9 and TRBJ2-5, the full variable domain is DTGVSQNPRHKITKRGQNVTFRCDPISEHNRLYWYRQTLGQGPEFLTYFQNEAQLEKSRLLSDRFSAERPKGSFSTLEIQRTEQGDSAMYLCASSLRARGAGETQYFGPGTRLLVL.